The source of this T cell receptor beta chain is a study of OX40 agonist ivuxolimab in advanced cancers. On the study more broadly: Every 2 weeks, ivuxolimab was infused into the patients intravenously at between 0.01 and 10 mg/kg. Hepatocellular carcinoma, melanoma, renal cell or head and neck cancer was diagnosed in the dose-escalation patients. Three individuals attained partial responses, comprising one hepatocellular carcinoma case and two cutaneous melanoma cases. Overall study findings and caveats: Among T cells, CD8+ cells averaged more expanded clones than CD4+ cells.

The sample holds a few counts of this clone. The antigen remains unidentified. Measured with immunoSEQ multiplex PCR; TCRdb has only the in-frame clones, and not every one. The table shows approximately 79,000 clones, with approximately 95% occurring only once. Germline V gives CDR1 SGDLS, CDR2 YYNGEE. This CDR3 contains 16 residues. With 0 bases removed from V and 0 bases from J, the gap between germline ends came to 12 bases. The chain has TRBV9 and TRBJ1-1, with D perhaps matching TRBD1 (5 bases). This receptor was taken from an adult with an advanced solid tumor such as melanoma, head and neck, liver or kidney cancer. Sequenced material: CD4+ or CD8+ T cells sorted from blood, taken in a trial of the OX40 agonist ivuxolimab. The DNA for the CDR3 is TGTGCCAGCAGCGTAGGTTTAGGGACTGTGAACACTGAAGCTTTCTTT. Amino acid sequence: CASSVGLGTVNTEAFF. Complete variable domain (other parts from reference TRBV9 and TRBJ1-1): DSGVTQTPKHLITATGQRVTLRCSPRSGDLSVYWYQQSLDQGLQFLIQYYNGEERAKGNILERFSAQQFPDLHSELNLSSLELGDSALYFCASSVGLGTVNTEAFFGQGTRLTVV.